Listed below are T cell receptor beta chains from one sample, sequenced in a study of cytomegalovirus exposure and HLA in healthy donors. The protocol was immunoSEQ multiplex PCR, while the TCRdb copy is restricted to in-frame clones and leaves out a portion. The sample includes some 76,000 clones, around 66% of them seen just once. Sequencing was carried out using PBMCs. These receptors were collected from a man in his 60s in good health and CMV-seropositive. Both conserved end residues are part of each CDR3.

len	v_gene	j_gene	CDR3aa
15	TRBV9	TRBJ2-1	CASSVNLAGVVEQFF
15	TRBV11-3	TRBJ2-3	CASSLSGGVTDTQYF
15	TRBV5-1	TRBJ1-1	CASSSGRGMNTEAFF
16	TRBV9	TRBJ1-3	CASSGTRTDSGNTIYF
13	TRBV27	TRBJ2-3	CASRIQGRDTQYF
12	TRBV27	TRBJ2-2	CASSLQAGELFF
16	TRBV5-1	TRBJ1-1	CASSLAGGAMNTEAFF
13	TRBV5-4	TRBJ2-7	CASSTGTGREQYF
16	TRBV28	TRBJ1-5	CASVPAGQGSNQPQHF
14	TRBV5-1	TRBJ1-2	CASSFTDLRYGYTF
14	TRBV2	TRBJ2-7	CASSGGGIDYEQYF
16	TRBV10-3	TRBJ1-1	CAIRGTGGGLNTEAFF
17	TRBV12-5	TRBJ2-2	CASGRTSGRSDTGELFF
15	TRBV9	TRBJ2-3	CASSVIAGGTDTQYF
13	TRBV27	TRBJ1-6	CASSFLEDSPLHF
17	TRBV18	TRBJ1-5	CASSLQRTGGSNQPQHF
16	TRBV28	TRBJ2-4	CASSLYPAAAKNIQYF
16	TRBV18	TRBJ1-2	CASSPLTPGTQRTTTF
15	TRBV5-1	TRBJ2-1	CASSFRLAGANEQFF
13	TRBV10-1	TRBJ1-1	CASRLGGNTEAFF